The text below deals with one TCR beta chain. Its antigen remains unknown. The same CDR3 arises from other DNA sequences in this sample as well. The assay was immunoSEQ multiplex PCR, and TCRdb's table has in-frame clones only and misses some. The repertoire includes about 250,000 clones, about 88% of them detected once, and approximately 12% sits in the top ten. J was trimmed by 2 bases and V by 0 bases; bases with no gene match: 2. CDR3 length equals 15 residues. Germline V gene sequence: CDR1 MNHEY, CDR2 SVGAGI. This sample is part of a study of cytomegalovirus exposure and HLA in healthy donors. Background on the study: The 130 or so validation repertoires, a later analysis reported, used the same platform as the roughly 700 repertoires from the first cohort. Findings and limits, study-wide: The authors enumerated over 150 TCR beta chains as linked to cytomegalovirus.

The source material was PBMCs. This TCR derives from a man aged 18 to 30 in good health and CMV-seropositive. This chain joins TRBV6-5 and TRBJ2-5, with TRBD2 matching over 8 bases. The chain's CDR3 is CASSYSTSGQETQYF. Here the CDR3 DNA reads TGTGCCAGCAGTTACTCAACTAGCGGACAAGAGACCCAGTACTTC.